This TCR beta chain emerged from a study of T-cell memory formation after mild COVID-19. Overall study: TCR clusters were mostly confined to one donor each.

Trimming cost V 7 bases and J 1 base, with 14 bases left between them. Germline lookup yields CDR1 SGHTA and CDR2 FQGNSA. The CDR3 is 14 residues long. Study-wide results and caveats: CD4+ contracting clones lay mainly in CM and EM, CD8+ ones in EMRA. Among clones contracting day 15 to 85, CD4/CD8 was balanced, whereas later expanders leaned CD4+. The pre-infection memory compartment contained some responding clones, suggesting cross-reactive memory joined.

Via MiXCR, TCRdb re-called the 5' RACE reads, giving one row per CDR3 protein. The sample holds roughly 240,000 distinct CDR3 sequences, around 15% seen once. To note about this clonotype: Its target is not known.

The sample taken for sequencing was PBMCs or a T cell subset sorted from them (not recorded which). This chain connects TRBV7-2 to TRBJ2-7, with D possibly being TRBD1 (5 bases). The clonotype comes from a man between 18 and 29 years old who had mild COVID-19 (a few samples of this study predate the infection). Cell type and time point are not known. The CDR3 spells CASKPRDRSYEQYF. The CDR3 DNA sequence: TGTGCCAGCAAACCCCGCGACAGATCCTACGAGCAGTACTTC.